The clone carrying this TCR beta chain was observed a handful of times. V lost 0 bases and J lost 0, with 9 bases in between. The CDR3 is 15 residues long. Germline loops: CDR1 SGHKS, CDR2 YYEKEE (reference sequence). These data come from a study of early T cells in non-severe SARS-CoV-2 infection. Study-level information: Alpha and beta chains were unpaired, from unsorted whole-blood bulk RNA.

In the library, individual cDNA molecules carried attached unique molecular identifiers. TCRdb re-called the 5' RACE reads through MiXCR, storing one row per CDR3 protein. The repertoire consists of tens of thousands of distinct CDR3 sequences, with approximately 13% occurring once and the leading ten covering about 7%. The sequenced material came from whole blood. The clonotype was recovered from an adult who was a healthcare worker with PCR-confirmed SARS-CoV-2 infection or an uninfected control (not recorded which). The chain uses TRBV5-5 and TRBJ1-1; D remains ambiguous. The CDR3 DNA reads TGTGCCAGCAGCTTGGGGAATAGCCTGAACACTGAAGCTTTCTTT. Protein product: CASSLGNSLNTEAFF.